This T cell receptor beta chain was identified during a study of tumor-infiltrating lymphocytes in primary liver carcinoma. Overall study context: The cohort consisted of patients whose primary liver carcinoma was surgically resected.

The investigators made TCR beta cDNA from approximately 510 ng total RNA, using a constant-region primer. Employing slightly modified ARM-PCR, three nested multiplex PCR rounds were run, and these gave rise to the TCR beta libraries. Researchers ran the first two PCR rounds for approximately 9 cycles each with TRBV1-TRBV30 forward primers and a C-beta reverse primer. TCRdb analysed the multiplex PCR reads with MiXCR anew, one entry per CDR3 protein. The sample lists about 310,000 distinct CDR3 sequences; approximately 65% were seen once. Germline CDR1 reads SGHAT; CDR2 reads FQDESV (reference sequence). The CDR3 length is 13 residues. Trimming cost V 3 bases and J 6 bases, with 11 bases left between them. Researchers drew blood RNA from unsorted whole blood and extracted germline DNA as well. Chronic HBV infection was present, with no prior treatment.

Material: peripheral blood. The TCR originated in a man in his forties with primary liver carcinoma and hepatitis B virus infection. The genes are TRBV11-1 and TRBJ1-2; D unclear. The CDR3 is CASSLDGRDGYTF. For the CDR3, the DNA is TGTGCCAGCAGCTTGGACGGCAGAGATGGCTACACCTTC.